Listed here is a single TCR beta chain. Clones were read by immunoSEQ multiplex PCR, and TCRdb kept only the in-frame ones, dropping some. The data show some 130,000 clones, 75% to 90% seen once. V was pared by 7 bases and J by 1 base, with 8 bases of the junction left unmatched. The CDR3 length is 15 residues. Germline CDR1 is SGHAT and CDR2 is FQNNGV. The data stem from a study of blood T cell repertoires in COVID-19. Patients from Seattle were sampled longitudinally, starting during active infection. The clonotype originates from a man aged 55 to 70 with COVID-19, enrolled during active disease. The sequencing input was peripheral blood. This chain links TRBV11-2 with TRBJ2-5, with 8 nucleotides matching TRBD1. The CDR3 loop is CASTAGGGFQETQYF. For the CDR3, the DNA is TGTGCCAGCACCGCAGGGGGCGGCTTCCAAGAGACCCAGTACTTC.